This T cell receptor beta chain came from a study of blood T cell repertoires in COVID-19. Study background: PBMCs, B-cell-depleted T cells, or T cells provided the cDNA or gDNA that made up the material.

Trimming shortened V by 5 bases and J by 7 bases, and 11 bases separated the two germline ends. The CDR3 covers 12 residues. Germline V gene data show CDR1 as MNHEY and CDR2 as SMNVEV (reference sequence). Original analysis: Reference gene primers were amplified, and this amplification served to estimate nucleated cell counts. Method: immunoSEQ multiplex PCR; TCRdb's copy keeps in-frame clones and lacks some. V and J calls and clone size are those listed in that table; D and trimming were worked out from the DNA. Here the sample spans around 260,000 clones, about 89% being singletons. The clonotype was recovered from a man aged 35 to 55 who had recovered from COVID-19. The chain joins TRBV27 to TRBJ2-5, with D unresolved. Sequencing used peripheral blood. The CDR3 spells CASSPSVGTQYF. As DNA, the CDR3 is TGTGCCAGCAGTCCTTCGGTTGGGACCCAGTACTTC.